Each of the 19 T cell receptor beta chains below was sequenced from the same sample in a study of OX40 agonist ivuxolimab in advanced cancers. Produced via immunoSEQ multiplex PCR; TCRdb's table is partial and in-frame only. The sample contains roughly 30,000 clones, over 75% of which appear only once. Sequences were derived from CD4+ or CD8+ T cells sorted from blood, sampled in a trial of the OX40 agonist ivuxolimab. Source of these receptors: an adult with an advanced solid tumor such as melanoma, head and neck, liver or kidney cancer.

The chain links TRBV7-6 to TRBJ2-1; 7 nucleotides agree with TRBD2. Germline V gene data show CDR1 as SGHVS and CDR2 as FNYEAQ. V trimming: 4 bases; J trimming: 0 bases; junction bases outside the gene matches: 9. The CDR3 covers 17 residues. The CDR3: CASSYPRAGSSYNEQFF. CDR3 DNA sequence: TGTGCCAGCAGCTACCCCCGAGCGGGAAGCTCCTACAATGAGCAGTTCTTC.

This chain uses TRBV5-1 with TRBJ2-1; 8 positions match TRBD2. The V and J ends lost 4 bases and 3 bases, in that order; junction bases with no gene match: 6. The CDR3 sequence is 15 residues long. Germline CDR1 reads SGHRS; CDR2 reads YFSETQ. The CDR3 region is CASSLGLADYNEQFF. The CDR3 coding sequence is TGCGCCAGCAGCCTCGGACTAGCTGACTACAATGAGCAGTTCTTC.

This clone was recorded once. V gene TRBV15 combines with J gene TRBJ2-1, with 7 bases fitting TRBD2. Trimming took 1 base from V and 4 from J; bases not matched to a gene: 4. CDR1 is LNHNV, CDR2 YYDKDF, per germline (reference sequence). This CDR3 has 15 residues. The CDR3 region is CATSRGGTTYNEQFF. The CDR3 coding sequence is TGTGCCACCAGCAGAGGTGGGACTACTTACAATGAGCAGTTCTTC. Drawing the rest from reference TRBV15 and TRBJ2-1, the complete variable domain is DAMVIQNPRYQVTQFGKPVTLSCSQTLNHNVMYWYQQKSSQAPKLLFHYYDKDFNNEADTPDNFQSRRPNTSFCFLDIRSPGLGDTAMYLCATSRGGTTYNEQFFGPGTRLTVL.

The CDR3: CASSPGAYSNYGYTF. CDR3 nucleotides: TGTGCCAGCAGCCCCGGGGCCTATTCTAACTATGGCTACACCTTC. The chain has TRBV6-5 and TRBJ1-2; possible D gene TRBD1, 5 bases. In germline, CDR1 is MNHEY, CDR2 SVGAGI. The V end lost 6 bases, the J end lost 0 bases, and 14 bases lay between the germline ends. This CDR3 is 15 amino acids long.

This clone showed up just a few times. This rearrangement joins TRBV2 to TRBJ2-7; 13 nucleotides match TRBD2. V was pared by 8 bases and J by 2 bases, with 3 bases of the junction left unmatched. The CDR3 covers 14 residues. Germline CDR1 reads SNHLY; CDR2 reads FYNNEI. The chain's CDR3 is CASSLAGGTYEQYF. The DNA for the CDR3 is TGTGCCAGCTCACTAGCGGGAGGGACCTACGAGCAGTACTTC.

J is TRBJ2-2 and V is TRBV2, with 8 bases lining up with TRBD2. The CDR3 is 15 residues long. Germline-derived CDR1 and CDR2 are SNHLY and FYNNEI. Trimming removed 5 bases from V and 1 base from J; junction bases left unmatched: 3. The CDR3 protein is CASSLSGKNTGELFF. CDR3 coding DNA: TGTGCCAGCAGTCTTAGCGGGAAGAACACCGGGGAGCTGTTTTTT. The whole variable domain, filled in from reference TRBV2 and TRBJ2-2, reads EPEVTQTPSHQVTQMGQEVILRCVPISNHLYFYWYRQILGQKVEFLVSFYNNEISEKSEIFDDQFSVERPDGSNFTLKIRSTKLEDSAMYFCASSLSGKNTGELFFGEGSRLTVL.

In DNA form, the CDR3 reads TGTGCCAGCAGCCCGAACCGGGGGCGGGAGTGGTCCTACGAGCAGTACTTC. This encodes CASSPNRGREWSYEQYF. The J gene is TRBJ2-7, the V gene TRBV5-4; D perhaps matches TRBD2 (7 bases). This CDR3 contains 17 residues. The V gene's germline CDR1 is SGHNT and CDR2 YYREEE (reference sequence). Trimming removed 4 bases at V and 1 base at J, with 21 bases between.

This chain uses TRBV28 with TRBJ2-2, with 12 bases identical to TRBD2. CDR1 and CDR2 from the germline V gene are MDHEN and SYDVKM. There are 16 residues in the CDR3. Germline trimming cut 6 bases from V and 7 bases from J; bases unmatched to any gene: 9. The CDR3 sequence: CASRPRLAGEIGELFF. The CDR3 nucleotides read TGTGCCAGCAGGCCGCGACTAGCGGGAGAGATCGGGGAGCTGTTTTTT.

Within the sample, this clone is medium-sized. This chain joins TRBV28 and TRBJ2-2; TRBD1 aligns across 9 bases. V was clipped by 5 bases and J by 4 bases; unmatched bases: 11. The CDR3 loop spans 17 amino acids. CDR1 and CDR2 from the germline V gene are MDHEN and SYDVKM. CDR3 coding DNA: TGTGCCAGCAGTCTGTATGGGGGACAGGGCGTCACCGGGGAGCTGTTTTTT. It encodes CASSLYGGQGVTGELFF.

The J gene is TRBJ2-5, the V gene TRBV2; D is perhaps TRBD1 (5 bases). Between the trimmed V and J ends, which lost 2 bases and 3 bases, there was a span of 13 bases. In germline, CDR1 is SNHLY, CDR2 FYNNEI. The CDR3 spans 15 residues. CDR3 amino acids: CASSEWPGKEETQYF. In nucleotides, the CDR3 is TGTGCCAGCAGTGAATGGCCAGGGAAGGAAGAGACCCAGTACTTC.

The chain links TRBV2 to TRBJ1-3; TRBD1 matches at 9 bases. The germline V gene encodes CDR1 SNHLY and CDR2 FYNNEI. V gave up 5 bases and J gave up 8 bases; unmatched junction bases: 13. The CDR3 extends over 16 amino acids. CDR3 sequence: CASSRDRDTNRYTIYF. The CDR3 DNA follows: TGTGCCAGCAGTAGGGACAGGGATACGAACCGGTACACCATATATTTT.

This chain connects TRBV6-6 to TRBJ2-1, with TRBD2 matching over 7 bases. The V and J ends lost 2 bases and 9 bases, in that order; junction bases with no gene match: 7. This CDR3 comprises 14 residues. The germline V gene encodes CDR1 MNHNY and CDR2 SVGAGI (reference sequence). The CDR3 region has the DNA TGTGCCAGCAGTTACGCGATAGCGGGCGGTGAGCAGTTCTTC. This codes for CASSYAIAGGEQFF.

The chain carries TRBV27 and TRBJ2-6, with no clear D. Trimming took off 0 bases at V and 0 bases at J, with 3 bases between the two ends. Germline-derived CDR1 and CDR2 are MNHEY and SMNVEV (reference sequence). CDR3 length equals 15 residues. DNA of the CDR3: TGTGCCAGCAGTTTATCGGACTCTGGGGCCAACGTCCTGACTTTC. Translated, it gives CASSLSDSGANVLTF. Full variable domain (rest looked up from reference TRBV27 and TRBJ2-6): EAQVTQNPRYLITVTGKKLTVTCSQNMNHEYMSWYRQDPGLGLRQIYYSMNVEVTDKGDVPEGYKVSRKEKRNFPLILESPSPNQTSLYFCASSLSDSGANVLTFGAGSRLTVL.

V usage is TRBV7-3 and J usage is TRBJ2-3, with 9 positions matching TRBD2. Trimming at V came to 1 base and at J to 1 base, leaving 12 bases not matched to a gene. Germline CDR1 reads SGHTA; CDR2 reads FQGTGA. The CDR3 runs to 19 residues. The CDR3 is CASSLSSGRDYLGTDTQYF. For the CDR3, the DNA is TGTGCCAGCAGCTTAAGTAGCGGGAGAGACTATTTGGGCACAGATACGCAGTATTTT.

This CDR3 is CASSLDRTETQYF. Written as DNA, the CDR3 is TGTGCCAGCAGCTTGGACAGAACGGAGACCCAGTACTTC. The chain uses TRBV7-6 and TRBJ2-5; D possibly corresponds to TRBD1 (6 bases). The CDR3 contains 13 residues. V shed 3 bases and J shed 5 bases, with 10 bases lying between them. Per germline, CDR1 SGHVS and CDR2 FNYEAQ. Looking up the rest from reference TRBV7-6 and TRBJ2-5 gives the full variable domain: GAGVSQSPRYKVTKRGQDVALRCDPISGHVSLYWYRQALGQGPEFLTYFNYEAQQDKSGLPNDRFSAERPEGSISTLTIQRTEQRDSAMYRCASSLDRTETQYFGPGTRLLVL.

The chain joins TRBV7-2 to TRBJ2-7; no firm D call. V was trimmed by 2 bases and J by 2 bases, leaving 7 bases between them. Germline CDR1 SGHTA, CDR2 FQGNSA. CDR3 length: 13 residues. CDR3 bases: TGTGCCAGCAGCTTACTTGGGGCCTACGAGCAGTACTTC. Amino acid sequence: CASSLLGAYEQYF.

This clone is categorized as medium-sized. J is TRBJ2-1 and V is TRBV29-1; unclear D gene. The ends were cut back, 2 bases at V and 14 bases at J, with 13 bases in the middle. Germline assignment: CDR1 SQVTM and CDR2 ANQGSEA. CDR3 length: 11 residues. In DNA form, the CDR3 reads TGCAGCGTTGAATATAACTGGGCGGAGTTCTTC. As protein: CSVEYNWAEFF.

The gene calls are TRBV29-1 and TRBJ2-7; tentative D call: TRBD1 (6 bases). V was shortened by 4 bases and J by 0 bases, with 7 bases between the two germline ends. The CDR3 has 12 residues. Germline CDR1 is SQVTM and CDR2 is ANQGSEA. The CDR3 is CSVGQDSYEQYF. The CDR3 bases are TGCAGCGTTGGACAGGACTCCTACGAGCAGTACTTC.

J is TRBJ2-7 and V is TRBV29-1, with TRBD2 matching 11 bases. Germline V gene data show CDR1 as SQVTM and CDR2 as ANQGSEA. The ends lost 7 bases at V and 3 bases at J; junction bases unmatched: 5. The CDR3 sequence is 13 residues long. CDR3 sequence (DNA): TGCAGCGCTAGACTAGCGGGACTCTACGAGCAGTACTTC. Protein: CSARLAGLYEQYF.